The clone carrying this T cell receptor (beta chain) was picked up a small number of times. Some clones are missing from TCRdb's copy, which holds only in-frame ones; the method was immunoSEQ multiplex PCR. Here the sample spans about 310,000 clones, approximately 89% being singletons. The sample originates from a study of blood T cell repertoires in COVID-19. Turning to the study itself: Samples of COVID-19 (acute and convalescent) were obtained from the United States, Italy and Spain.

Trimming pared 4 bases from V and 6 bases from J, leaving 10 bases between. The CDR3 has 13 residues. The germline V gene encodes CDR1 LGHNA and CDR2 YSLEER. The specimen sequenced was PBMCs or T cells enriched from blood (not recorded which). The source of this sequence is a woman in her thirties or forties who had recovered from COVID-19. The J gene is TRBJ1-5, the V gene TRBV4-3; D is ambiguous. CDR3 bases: TGCGCCAGCAGCCGTCAGCGTGGTCAGCCCCAGCATTTT. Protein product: CASSRQRGQPQHF.